These T cell receptor beta chains were read from a single sample in a study of T-cell memory formation after mild COVID-19. TCRdb redid the calling of the 5' RACE reads with MiXCR, one entry per CDR3 protein. In the table there are fewer than 200,000 distinct CDR3 sequences, around 21% of which are singletons. Sequenced: PBMCs or a T cell subset sorted from them (not recorded which). The receptors were gathered from an adult woman who had mild COVID-19 (a few samples of this study predate the infection). Cell type and time point are not known. The CDR3 runs from the conserved cysteine through the conserved F or W. A D gene is named only where the DNA matches it firmly. Clone size is not always given. Where it is, it says once, few, many or a class for expanded clones.

TRBV9	TRBJ1-2	NA	NA	TGTGCCAGCAGTCATCAGGGTGGGGGCTACACCTTC	CASSHQGGGYTF
TRBV4-1	TRBJ1-2	TRBD1	NA	TGCGCCAGCAGCCAGACAGGGTGGGATGGCTACACCTTC	CASSQTGWDGYTF
TRBV5-1	TRBJ2-1	TRBD1	NA	TGCGCCAGCAGCTTGACGGACAGGGTTTTTGGCGATGAGCAGTTCTTC	CASSLTDRVFGDEQFF
TRBV20-1	TRBJ1-2	NA	NA	TGCAGTGCTAGAGTTCTGGAAGTTGGCTATGGCTACACCTTC	CSARVLEVGYGYTF
TRBV7-9	TRBJ1-1	NA	NA	TGTGCCAGCAGCTTAGCGGGACACCAGCCTGAAGCTTTCTTT	CASSLAGHQPEAFF
TRBV20-1	TRBJ2-7	NA	NA	TGCAGTGCTAGAGGCCGACTAGCCTACGAGCAGTACTTC	CSARGRLAYEQYF
TRBV5-1	TRBJ2-5	TRBD1	few	TGCGCCAGCAGCATCGGACAGGGACCCGCAAAGACCCAGTACTTC	CASSIGQGPAKTQYF
TRBV5-1	TRBJ2-7	TRBD1	few	TGCGCCAGCAGCCCCGGGACAGGGGGCCACGAGCAGTACTTC	CASSPGTGGHEQYF
TRBV7-9	TRBJ1-2	TRBD1	NA	TGTGCCAGCAGCCCGCAGACAGGGGAGATTACGGGCTACACCTTC	CASSPQTGEITGYTF
TRBV6-5	TRBJ2-3	TRBD2	NA	TGTGCCAGCAGTTACCTGCCTAGCGGGGGCCCTAGCACAGATACGCAGTATTTT	CASSYLPSGGPSTDTQYF
TRBV7-2	TRBJ2-7	NA	many	TGTGCCAGCAGCTTCGGGTCGCCCTACGAGCAGTACTTC	CASSFGSPYEQYF
TRBV15	TRBJ1-2	NA	NA	TGTGCCACCACCGGGCGCGGCTATGGCTACACCTTC	CATTGRGYGYTF
TRBV24-1	TRBJ1-1	TRBD1	few	TGTGCCACCAGAGAGACAGGGGGCACTGAAGCTTTCTTT	CATRETGGTEAFF
TRBV5-1	TRBJ2-7	NA	NA	TGCGCCAGCAGCACCCCGGGTATCTACGAGCAGTACTTC	CASSTPGIYEQYF
TRBV7-9	TRBJ1-1	NA	few	TGTGCCAGCAGCCAAGGGAGGACTGAAGCTTTCTTT	CASSQGRTEAFF
TRBV18	TRBJ2-3	NA	few	TGTGCCAGCTCACCCGGGGAGTTGCCGACAGATACGCAGTATTTT	CASSPGELPTDTQYF
TRBV29-1	TRBJ1-2	NA	NA	TGCAGCGTTGTACCCTCGGCAGGGCTAAACTATGGCTACACCTTC	CSVVPSAGLNYGYTF
TRBV7-2	TRBJ2-7	TRBD1	many	TGTGCCAGCAGCTTAGCGACAGGGAGCTACGAGCAGTACTTC	CASSLATGSYEQYF
TRBV7-3	TRBJ2-5	TRBD2	few	TGTGCCAGCAGCCCGCAGGGACTAGCGGGAATGGGTTTAGTATCAGAGACCCAGTACTTC	CASSPQGLAGMGLVSETQYF
TRBV13	TRBJ2-3	TRBD2	few	TGTGCCAGCAGCACGACTAGCGGGATGGCAGATACGCAGTATTTT	CASSTTSGMADTQYF
TRBV12-3/TRBV12-4	TRBJ2-7	NA	NA	TGTGCCAGCAGTTTAAGGTCAGTCCGGATGCACGAGCAGTACTTC	CASSLRSVRMHEQYF
TRBV9	TRBJ2-7	NA	NA	TGTGCCAGCAGCTCCCGACAGGACTCCTACGAGCAGTACTTC	CASSSRQDSYEQYF
TRBV9	TRBJ2-1	NA	NA	TGTGCCAGCAGCTCGGTGAGCTCCTACAATGAGCAGTTCTTC	CASSSVSSYNEQFF
TRBV15	TRBJ2-2	NA	NA	TGTGCCACCAGCACGACATGGGGCGGTAGCGGGGAGCTGTTTTTT	CATSTTWGGSGELFF
TRBV7-9	TRBJ2-7	NA	few	TGTGCCAGCAGCTTCGAGGACGGCTCCTACGAGCAGTACTTC	CASSFEDGSYEQYF
TRBV7-9	TRBJ2-2	NA	NA	TGTGCCATCCTAGGGTTCCACGGGGAGCTGTTTTTT	CAILGFHGELFF
TRBV7-9	TRBJ2-2	NA	few	TGTGCCAGCAGCCCCCAGGGGGGGCCCAACACCGGGGAGCTGTTTTTT	CASSPQGGPNTGELFF
TRBV7-9	TRBJ2-1	TRBD2	NA	TGTGCCAGCAGCTTAGGGACTAGCGGGGGCCGCGATGAGCAGTTCTTC	CASSLGTSGGRDEQFF